Reported below is one T cell receptor (beta chain). Germline V gene data show CDR1 as LNHDA and CDR2 as SQIVND (reference sequence). The V end was cut by 6 bases, the J end by 6 bases, with 11 bases between. This CDR3 has 12 residues. The sample originates from a study of regulatory T cells in long-lasting Graves disease. Arm-PCR of CDR3 regions and iRepertoire HTBI primers were the basis on which TCR beta libraries were built. TCRdb analysed the multiplex PCR reads with MiXCR anew, one entry per CDR3 protein. The repertoire holds hundreds of thousands of distinct CDR3 sequences, with 13% as singletons. Time point given: newly diagnosed GD, antithyroid drugs for less than 3 months. The TCR library was made from RNA that had been extracted from PBMCs in TRIzol. These data also featured in a second study, about T cells in Graves' hyperthyroidism and ophthalmopathy.

The chain links TRBV19 to TRBJ2-5, with TRBD2 as a possible D gene (5 bases). This specimen was peripheral blood mononuclear cells (PBMCs), taken at new diagnosis, from a patient treated with antithyroid drugs. This sequence was found in a man between 25 and 39 years old with Graves disease. The CDR3 DNA follows: TGTGCCAGTAGCCCGGACTTGCAGACCCAGTACTTC. Translated, it gives CASSPDLQTQYF. Full variable domain (remainder filled in from reference TRBV19 and TRBJ2-5): DGGITQSPKYLFRKEGQNVTLSCEQNLNHDAMYWYRQDPGQGLRLIYYSQIVNDFQKGDIAEGYSVSREKKESFPLTVTSAQKNPTAFYLCASSPDLQTQYFGPGTRLLVL.